The entry below gives a single T cell receptor beta chain sequence along with its context. Its antigen is still unknown. The repertoire was sequenced with immunoSEQ multiplex PCR; TCRdb's copy has only in-frame clones and lacks some. The data contain about 88,000 clones, roughly 89% of them seen just once; the ten biggest clones take up less than 5.5%. This entry is derived from a study of T cell responses to AZD1222 COVID-19 vaccine. Study-level findings and limits: The span of vaccine-associated CD4 TCRs extended across spike, with dominance at 160-218 and 743-854. Females outnumbered males among donors, who were mostly white British; clonal diversity was possibly underestimated. Only six or seven AZD1222 recipients were seropositive at baseline.

The CDR3 is 13 amino acids. Germline V CDR1 and CDR2: SNHLY, FYNNEI. Deletions cut 7 bases from V and 7 bases from J, with 16 bases between. Source: peripheral blood, taken on day 0 of MenACWY control vaccination. V and J are TRBV2 and TRBJ1-1, with D possibly matching TRBD1 (6 bases). This clonotype was obtained from an adult in good health. The CDR3 here is CASIVQGRLEAFF. The CDR3 coding sequence is TGTGCCAGCATTGTACAGGGACGTCTTGAAGCTTTCTTT.